Listed below are T cell receptor beta chains from one sample, sequenced in a study of blood T cell repertoires in COVID-19. Profiling relied on immunoSEQ multiplex PCR, and the TCRdb table lists in-frame clones only, not all of them. The sample records about 160,000 clones, 90% to 95% being singletons. The sequenced sample consisted of peripheral blood. The source of these receptors is a woman aged 50 to 60 with acute or convalescent COVID-19. The CDR3 runs from the conserved cysteine through the conserved F or W. The D gene is left open where the match is weak. Size is omitted from some rows. Given values are once, few, many or a class for expanded clones.

clone size: NA; J gene: TRBJ1-4; V gene: TRBV28; D gene: TRBD1; CDR3 protein: CASSGTGQGEKLFF; CDR3 DNA: TGTGCCAGCAGCGGGACAGGGCAAGGTGAAAAACTGTTTTTT
clone size: NA; J gene: TRBJ1-2; V gene: TRBV4-1; D gene: NA; CDR3 protein: CASSRGRLGYTF; CDR3 DNA: TGCGCCAGCAGCCGGGGGAGGTTGGGCTACACCTTC
clone size: NA; J gene: TRBJ1-1; V gene: TRBV28; D gene: NA; CDR3 protein: CASTPPGHWNAEAFF; CDR3 DNA: TGTGCCAGCACCCCACCGGGACACTGGAACGCTGAAGCTTTCTTT
clone size: NA; J gene: TRBJ2-1; V gene: TRBV28; D gene: TRBD2; CDR3 protein: CASSPTSGRAPSYNEQFF; CDR3 DNA: TGTGCCAGCAGTCCGACTAGCGGGAGGGCCCCGTCCTACAATGAGCAGTTCTTC
clone size: NA; J gene: TRBJ2-2; V gene: TRBV19; D gene: TRBD2; CDR3 protein: CASSRLAGYTGELFF; CDR3 DNA: TGTGCCAGTAGTAGGTTAGCGGGTTACACCGGGGAGCTGTTTTTT
clone size: NA; J gene: TRBJ2-1; V gene: TRBV30; D gene: NA; CDR3 protein: CAWSDLRVNEQFF; CDR3 DNA: TGTGCCTGGAGTGATTTACGAGTAAACGAGCAGTTCTTC
clone size: NA; J gene: TRBJ1-2; V gene: TRBV19; D gene: NA; CDR3 protein: CASFQGTDGYTF; CDR3 DNA: TGTGCCAGTTTCCAGGGGACGGATGGCTACACCTTC
clone size: NA; J gene: TRBJ1-5; V gene: TRBV30; D gene: TRBD1; CDR3 protein: CAWSDRGDQPQHF; CDR3 DNA: TGTGCCTGGAGTGACAGGGGGGACCAGCCCCAGCATTTT
clone size: NA; J gene: TRBJ1-6; V gene: TRBV27; D gene: NA; CDR3 protein: CASSKQQSMNNSPLHF; CDR3 DNA: TGTGCCAGCAGTAAGCAACAGTCGATGAATAATTCACCCCTCCACTTT
clone size: NA; J gene: TRBJ2-1; V gene: TRBV25-1; D gene: TRBD2; CDR3 protein: CASTGGFSYNEQFF; CDR3 DNA: TGTGCCAGCACGGGAGGATTCTCCTACAATGAGCAGTTCTTC
clone size: NA; J gene: TRBJ2-5; V gene: TRBV2; D gene: TRBD2; CDR3 protein: CASSEGTSVLFEETQYF; CDR3 DNA: TGTGCCAGCAGTGAAGGGACTAGCGTTTTATTCGAAGAGACCCAGTACTTC
clone size: once; J gene: TRBJ2-7; V gene: TRBV7-9; D gene: TRBD1; CDR3 protein: CASTPDRAWGEQYF; CDR3 DNA: TGTGCCAGCACCCCGGACAGGGCCTGGGGCGAGCAGTACTTC
clone size: NA; J gene: TRBJ1-2; V gene: TRBV14; D gene: NA; CDR3 protein: CASSLTGMNGYTF; CDR3 DNA: TGTGCCAGCAGCCTTACAGGGATGAATGGCTACACCTTC
clone size: NA; J gene: TRBJ1-5; V gene: TRBV19; D gene: NA; CDR3 protein: CASSIRRGGSNQPQHF; CDR3 DNA: TGTGCCAGTAGTATAAGGAGGGGAGGAAGCAATCAGCCCCAGCATTTT
clone size: NA; J gene: TRBJ1-2; V gene: TRBV14; D gene: TRBD1; CDR3 protein: CASSQDSGDRAYGYTF; CDR3 DNA: TGTGCCAGCAGCCAAGATTCGGGGGACAGAGCCTATGGCTACACCTTC
clone size: NA; J gene: TRBJ2-5; V gene: TRBV10-3; D gene: TRBD2; CDR3 protein: CAISSGGSGTQYF; CDR3 DNA: TGTGCCATCAGTTCGGGGGGGTCGGGGACCCAGTACTTC
clone size: once; J gene: TRBJ1-1; V gene: TRBV11-2; D gene: NA; CDR3 protein: CASSLGDTEAFF; CDR3 DNA: TGTGCCAGCAGCCTCGGGGACACTGAAGCTTTCTTT
clone size: once; J gene: TRBJ1-1; V gene: TRBV12-3/TRBV12-4; D gene: NA; CDR3 protein: CASSFGMNTEAFF; CDR3 DNA: TGTGCCAGCAGTTTCGGGATGAACACTGAAGCTTTCTTT
clone size: NA; J gene: TRBJ2-3; V gene: TRBV9; D gene: TRBD2; CDR3 protein: CASSVGTTTDTQYF; CDR3 DNA: TGTGCCAGCAGCGTCGGGACTACCACAGATACGCAGTATTTT
clone size: NA; J gene: TRBJ2-1; V gene: TRBV6-2/TRBV6-3; D gene: TRBD2; CDR3 protein: CASSPRVGRTSYNEQFF; CDR3 DNA: TGTGCCAGCAGCCCTCGGGTCGGGAGGACGTCCTACAATGAGCAGTTCTTC
clone size: NA; J gene: TRBJ1-6; V gene: TRBV27; D gene: NA; CDR3 protein: CASSLSRTANSPLHF; CDR3 DNA: TGTGCCAGCAGTTTATCAAGGACAGCCAATTCACCCCTCCACTTT
clone size: NA; J gene: TRBJ2-1; V gene: TRBV30; D gene: TRBD2; CDR3 protein: CAWSDRTSSPNEQFF; CDR3 DNA: TGTGCCTGGAGCGATCGGACTAGCAGCCCCAATGAGCAGTTCTTC
clone size: NA; J gene: TRBJ1-2; V gene: TRBV2; D gene: NA; CDR3 protein: CASSSAGGNYGYTF; CDR3 DNA: TGTGCCAGCAGCTCCGCGGGGGGAAACTATGGCTACACCTTC
clone size: few; J gene: TRBJ2-4; V gene: TRBV4-3; D gene: NA; CDR3 protein: CASSQRREGNIQYF; CDR3 DNA: TGCGCCAGCAGCCAAAGGCGGGAAGGGAACATTCAGTACTTC
clone size: once; J gene: TRBJ2-1; V gene: TRBV4-1; D gene: TRBD2; CDR3 protein: CASSQGLAGPPGEQFF; CDR3 DNA: TGCGCCAGCAGCCAAGGACTAGCGGGGCCCCCAGGGGAGCAGTTCTTC
clone size: NA; J gene: TRBJ2-3; V gene: TRBV7-6; D gene: NA; CDR3 protein: CASSGDTLDTDTQYF; CDR3 DNA: TGTGCCAGCTCCGGGGACACACTAGACACAGATACGCAGTATTTT
clone size: NA; J gene: TRBJ2-5; V gene: TRBV6-5; D gene: NA; CDR3 protein: CASSYNRGETQYF; CDR3 DNA: TGTGCCAGCAGCTACAACCGAGGAGAGACCCAGTACTTC
clone size: NA; J gene: TRBJ2-2; V gene: TRBV20-1; D gene: TRBD2; CDR3 protein: CSASLLTSGSANTGELFF; CDR3 DNA: TGCAGTGCTAGTCTCCTTACTAGCGGGAGTGCGAACACCGGGGAGCTGTTTTTT
clone size: NA; J gene: TRBJ2-3; V gene: TRBV11-1; D gene: NA; CDR3 protein: CASSLGENTQYF; CDR3 DNA: TGTGCCAGCAGCTTAGGAGAGAATACGCAGTATTTT
clone size: NA; J gene: TRBJ2-7; V gene: TRBV7-9; D gene: NA; CDR3 protein: CASSLGLNYEQYF; CDR3 DNA: TGTGCCAGCAGCTTGGGACTGAACTACGAGCAGTACTTC
clone size: NA; J gene: TRBJ2-1; V gene: TRBV28; D gene: TRBD2; CDR3 protein: CATSTLAGRMYNEQFF; CDR3 DNA: TGTGCCACCTCTACCTTAGCGGGACGTATGTACAATGAGCAGTTCTTC
clone size: once; J gene: TRBJ1-4; V gene: TRBV6-1; D gene: TRBD1; CDR3 protein: CASREVGTALEKLFF; CDR3 DNA: TGTGCCAGCAGGGAAGTGGGGACAGCCCTCGAAAAACTGTTTTTT
clone size: NA; J gene: TRBJ2-2; V gene: TRBV19; D gene: NA; CDR3 protein: CASSWTDDTGELFF; CDR3 DNA: TGTGCCAGTAGCTGGACAGACGACACCGGGGAGCTGTTTTTT
clone size: NA; J gene: TRBJ1-1; V gene: TRBV13; D gene: NA; CDR3 protein: CASSLGIRNTEAFF; CDR3 DNA: TGTGCCAGCAGCTTAGGAATCAGGAACACTGAAGCTTTCTTT
clone size: NA; J gene: TRBJ1-3; V gene: TRBV9; D gene: TRBD1; CDR3 protein: CASSASTGGSGNTIYF; CDR3 DNA: TGTGCCAGCAGCGCCTCCACAGGGGGCTCTGGAAACACCATATATTTT
clone size: NA; J gene: TRBJ2-3; V gene: TRBV4-3; D gene: TRBD2; CDR3 protein: CASSLLGAGADTQYF; CDR3 DNA: TGCGCCAGCAGCCTTCTGGGAGCGGGAGCAGATACGCAGTATTTT
clone size: NA; J gene: TRBJ1-4; V gene: TRBV9; D gene: TRBD1; CDR3 protein: CASSATGGIEKLFF; CDR3 DNA: TGTGCCAGCAGCGCGACAGGGGGCATCGAAAAACTGTTTTTT
clone size: NA; J gene: TRBJ1-1; V gene: TRBV6-5; D gene: TRBD1; CDR3 protein: CASTPTGLNTEAFF; CDR3 DNA: TGTGCCAGCACCCCGACAGGGTTGAACACTGAAGCTTTCTTT
clone size: NA; J gene: TRBJ1-1; V gene: TRBV3-1/TRBV3-2; D gene: NA; CDR3 protein: CASSHLGGTEAFF; CDR3 DNA: TGTGCCAGCAGCCACTTAGGGGGCACTGAAGCTTTCTTT
clone size: NA; J gene: TRBJ1-2; V gene: TRBV3-1/TRBV3-2; D gene: NA; CDR3 protein: CASSPERGQGYTF; CDR3 DNA: TGTGCCAGCAGCCCTGAGCGGGGGCAAGGCTACACCTTC
clone size: NA; J gene: TRBJ2-5; V gene: TRBV5-6; D gene: NA; CDR3 protein: CASSFGSETQYF; CDR3 DNA: TGTGCCAGCAGCTTCGGTTCGGAGACCCAGTACTTC
clone size: NA; J gene: TRBJ1-5; V gene: TRBV6-1; D gene: NA; CDR3 protein: CASSEAGKVRGRRDNQPQHF; CDR3 DNA: TGTGCCAGCAGTGAAGCGGGTAAAGTGAGAGGGCGTAGGGACAATCAGCCCCAGCATTTT
clone size: NA; J gene: TRBJ1-4; V gene: TRBV29-1; D gene: TRBD1; CDR3 protein: CSVPLAGGEKLFF; CDR3 DNA: TGCAGCGTCCCATTGGCAGGGGGTGAAAAACTGTTTTTT
clone size: NA; J gene: TRBJ2-5; V gene: TRBV9; D gene: TRBD2; CDR3 protein: CASSFGTSGGADQETQYF; CDR3 DNA: TGTGCCAGCAGCTTTGGGACTAGCGGGGGGGCCGACCAAGAGACCCAGTACTTC
clone size: few; J gene: TRBJ1-1; V gene: TRBV3-1/TRBV3-2; D gene: NA; CDR3 protein: CASSSGQTNTEAFF; CDR3 DNA: TGTGCCAGCAGCTCCGGACAGACGAACACTGAAGCTTTCTTT